This T cell receptor (beta chain) is drawn from a study of T cells in Graves' hyperthyroidism and ophthalmopathy. Study results and caveats: In simple terms, a model built on 13 V-J features told ophthalmopathy apart from stable hyperthyroidism.

The V and J ends lost 5 bases and 6 bases respectively, with 20 bases between them. The CDR3 consists of 15 residues. Looked up from germline, CDR1 is SGHTA and CDR2 is FQGNSA. Graves' hyperthyroidism is called stable when ophthalmopathy does not progress within 18 months. Clinical symptoms, serum thyroxine and TRAb, thyroid ultrasound and orbital computed tomography together formed the diagnostic basis. The table lists this clonotype with many counts. Its antigen is not identified. Amplification of TCR beta CDR3 regions was performed using RNA transcripts as template. Researchers ran a first-round RT-PCR on the TCR CDR3 using the HTBI primer set. TCRdb analysed the multiplex PCR reads with MiXCR anew, one entry per CDR3 protein. The sample consists of around 340,000 distinct CDR3 sequences, roughly 14% of them appearing once.

This sequence joins TRBV7-2 and TRBJ2-7, with unresolved D. This TCR derives from a woman in her twenties or thirties with Graves' hyperthyroidism. Sequencing was done on a sample of blood. Here the CDR3 reads CASSVWFSPDGEQYF. CDR3 in DNA: TGTGCCAGCAGCGTTTGGTTCTCACCCGATGGCGAGCAGTACTTC.